The subject of this entry is one T cell receptor (beta chain). Some clones are missing from TCRdb's copy, which holds only in-frame ones; the method was immunoSEQ multiplex PCR. Of 20,000 to 25,000 clones listed, about 86% are singletons. The data belong to a study of somatic mutations in cytotoxic T cells in rheumatoid arthritis. Looked up from germline, CDR1 is MDHEN and CDR2 is SYDVKM. The length of the CDR3 is 12 residues. The V and J ends lost 6 bases and 1 base respectively, with 6 bases between them. Source material: CD8+ T cells sorted from blood. The rearrangement uses TRBV28 and TRBJ1-1, with D uncertain. The TCR originated in a woman in her fifties or sixties in good health. CDR3 amino acids: CASRFGNTEAFF. CDR3 bases: TGTGCCAGCAGGTTCGGGAACACTGAAGCTTTCTTT.